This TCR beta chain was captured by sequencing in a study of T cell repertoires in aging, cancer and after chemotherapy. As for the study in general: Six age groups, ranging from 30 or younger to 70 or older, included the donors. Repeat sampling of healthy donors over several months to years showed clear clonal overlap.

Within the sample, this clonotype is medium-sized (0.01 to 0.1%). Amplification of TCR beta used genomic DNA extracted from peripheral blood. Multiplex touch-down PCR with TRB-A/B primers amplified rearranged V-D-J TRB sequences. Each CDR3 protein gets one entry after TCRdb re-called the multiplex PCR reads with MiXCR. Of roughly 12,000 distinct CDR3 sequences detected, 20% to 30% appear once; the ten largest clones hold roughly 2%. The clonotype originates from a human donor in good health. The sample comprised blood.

The CDR3 is CASSISGTRSYNSPLHF. CDR3 sequence (DNA): TGTGCCAGTAGTATTTCTGGCACCCGCTCCTATAATTCACCCCTCCACTTT. The chain carries TRBV19 and TRBJ1-6; D gene uncertain. This CDR3 comprises 17 residues. Germline V gives CDR1 LNHDA, CDR2 SQIVND (reference sequence). Trimming removed 3 bases from V and 0 bases from J, with 12 bases in between. The full variable domain, in which reference TRBV19 and TRBJ1-6 provide the parts outside the CDR3, is DGGITQSPKYLFRKEGQNVTLSCEQNLNHDAMYWYRQDPGQGLRLIYYSQIVNDFQKGDIAEGYSVSREKKESFPLTVTSAQKNPTAFYLCASSISGTRSYNSPLHFGNGTRLTVT.